The clone carrying this T cell receptor beta chain appeared a few times. PCR was performed a second time for about 6 to 11 cycles using a sample-barcoded 5' primer and a J-beta primer mix. From the 5' RACE reads, TCRdb called clonotypes with MiXCR, one entry per CDR3 protein. The sample includes some 640,000 distinct CDR3 sequences, 49% seen only once; the top ten take 30% to 35%. This entry is derived from a study of blood T cells in healthy people across ages. Looked up from germline, CDR1 is LNHNV and CDR2 is YYDKDF (reference sequence). V was clipped by 0 bases and J by 8 bases, with 11 bases between them. This CDR3 region has 14 residues.

Sequenced sample: blood. This clonotype was obtained from an older woman in good health. The V call is TRBV15, the J call TRBJ2-4, with D hard to call. The CDR3 region has the DNA TGTGCCACCAGCAGAGACCTACCTGGCGACATTCAGTACTTC. Residues: CATSRDLPGDIQYF.